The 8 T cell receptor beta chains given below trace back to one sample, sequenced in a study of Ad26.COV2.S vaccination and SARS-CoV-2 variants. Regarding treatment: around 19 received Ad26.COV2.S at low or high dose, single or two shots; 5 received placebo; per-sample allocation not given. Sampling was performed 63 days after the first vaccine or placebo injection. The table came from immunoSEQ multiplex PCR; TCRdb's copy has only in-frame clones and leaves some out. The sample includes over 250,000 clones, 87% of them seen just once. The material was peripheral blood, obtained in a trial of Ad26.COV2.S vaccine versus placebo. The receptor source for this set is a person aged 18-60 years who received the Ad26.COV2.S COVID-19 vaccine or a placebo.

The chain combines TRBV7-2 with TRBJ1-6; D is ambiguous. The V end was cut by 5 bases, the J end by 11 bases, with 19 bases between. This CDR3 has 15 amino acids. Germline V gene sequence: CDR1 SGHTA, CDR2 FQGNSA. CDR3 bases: TGTGCCAGCAGCAACGATGAACGGGATGCACCACCCCTCCACTTT. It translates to CASSNDERDAPPLHF.

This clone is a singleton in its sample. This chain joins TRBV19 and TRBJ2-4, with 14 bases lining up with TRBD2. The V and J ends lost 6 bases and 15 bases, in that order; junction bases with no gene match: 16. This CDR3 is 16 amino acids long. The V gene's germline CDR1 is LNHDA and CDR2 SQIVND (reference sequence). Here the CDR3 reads CASSRLAGGLGSAPYF. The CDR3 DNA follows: TGTGCCAGTAGCCGACTAGCGGGAGGGCTAGGTTCAGCTCCGTACTTC.

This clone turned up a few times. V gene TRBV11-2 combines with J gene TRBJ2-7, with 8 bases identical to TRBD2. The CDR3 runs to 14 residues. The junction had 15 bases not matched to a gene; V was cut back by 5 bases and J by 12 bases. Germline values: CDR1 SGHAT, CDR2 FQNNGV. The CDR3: CASSPGSGTSNPYF. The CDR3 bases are TGTGCCAGCAGCCCAGGCTCCGGGACTAGTAATCCGTACTTC.

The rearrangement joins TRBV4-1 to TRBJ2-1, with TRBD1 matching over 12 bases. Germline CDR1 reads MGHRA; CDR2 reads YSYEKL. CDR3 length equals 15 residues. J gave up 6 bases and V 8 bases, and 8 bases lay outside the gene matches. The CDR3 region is CASETGQGARNEQFF. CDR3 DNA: TGCGCCAGCGAGACGGGACAGGGGGCTCGCAATGAGCAGTTCTTC.

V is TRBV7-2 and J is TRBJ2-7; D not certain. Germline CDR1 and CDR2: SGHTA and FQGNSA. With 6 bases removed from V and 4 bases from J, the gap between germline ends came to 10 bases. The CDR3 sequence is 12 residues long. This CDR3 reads CASSASGYEQYF. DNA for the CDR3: TGTGCCAGCAGTGCCTCGGGTTACGAGCAGTACTTC.

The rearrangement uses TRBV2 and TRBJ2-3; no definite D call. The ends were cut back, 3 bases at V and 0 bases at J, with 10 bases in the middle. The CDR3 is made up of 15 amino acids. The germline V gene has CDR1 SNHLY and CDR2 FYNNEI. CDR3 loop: CASSDRRGSTDTQYF. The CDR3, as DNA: TGTGCCAGCAGTGATAGGCGAGGAAGCACAGATACGCAGTATTTT. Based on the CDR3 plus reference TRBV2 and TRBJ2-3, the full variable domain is EPEVTQTPSHQVTQMGQEVILRCVPISNHLYFYWYRQILGQKVEFLVSFYNNEISEKSEIFDDQFSVERPDGSNFTLKIRSTKLEDSAMYFCASSDRRGSTDTQYFGPGTRLTVL.

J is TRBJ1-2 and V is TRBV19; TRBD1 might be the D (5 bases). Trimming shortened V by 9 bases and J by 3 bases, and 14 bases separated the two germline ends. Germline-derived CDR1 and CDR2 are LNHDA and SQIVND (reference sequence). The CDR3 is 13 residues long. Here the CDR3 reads CASGRTGHYGYTF. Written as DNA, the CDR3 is TGTGCCAGCGGACGTACAGGCCACTATGGCTACACCTTC.

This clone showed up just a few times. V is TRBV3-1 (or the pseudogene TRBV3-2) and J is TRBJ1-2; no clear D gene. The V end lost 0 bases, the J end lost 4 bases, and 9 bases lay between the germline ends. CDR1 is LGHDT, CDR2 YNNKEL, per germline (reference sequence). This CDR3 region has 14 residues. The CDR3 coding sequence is TGTGCCAGCAGCCAAGATTTCCCGGCCTATGGCTACACCTTC. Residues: CASSQDFPAYGYTF.